Below are 32 T cell receptor beta chains sequenced from a single sample in a study of blood T cell repertoires in COVID-19. The assay was immunoSEQ multiplex PCR, and TCRdb's table has in-frame clones only and misses some. The sample contains 150,000 or so clones, roughly 86% of which appear only once. The specimen was peripheral blood. Receptor source: a man in his fifties or sixties with active or convalescent COVID-19.

This chain uses TRBV6-5 with TRBJ2-1; 10 nucleotides agree with TRBD2. Germline lookup yields CDR1 MNHEY and CDR2 SVGAGI. CDR3 length: 15 amino acids. The junction had 6 bases not matched to a gene; V was cut back by 6 bases and J by 4 bases. This CDR3 reads CASSLLAGQYNEQFF. CDR3 DNA sequence: TGTGCCAGCAGCCTACTAGCGGGACAATACAATGAGCAGTTCTTC.

V usage is TRBV7-9 and J usage is TRBJ1-2, with TRBD1 matching 7 bases. Per germline, CDR1 SEHNR and CDR2 FQNEAQ (reference sequence). After removal of 1 base from V and 2 bases from J, the junction contained 7 bases not matched to a gene. The CDR3 is made up of 16 amino acids. The CDR3 nucleotides are TGTGCCAGCAGCTTAGTCCCCGGACAGGAGAACTATGGCTACACCTTC. Its protein is CASSLVPGQENYGYTF.

The rearrangement links TRBV7-9 to TRBJ2-7; 7 bases are a match to TRBD1. Germline lookup yields CDR1 SEHNR and CDR2 FQNEAQ (reference sequence). V shed 1 base, J shed 2 bases, and the junction held 5 bases outside the gene matches. This CDR3 region has 15 residues. CDR3 loop: CASSLGGGLTYEQYF. As DNA, the CDR3 is TGTGCCAGCAGCTTAGGAGGGGGCTTGACCTACGAGCAGTACTTC. Full variable domain (missing parts from reference TRBV7-9 and TRBJ2-7): DTGVSQNPRHKITKRGQNVTFRCDPISEHNRLYWYRQTLGQGPEFLTYFQNEAQLEKSRLLSDRFSAERPKGSFSTLEIQRTEQGDSAMYLCASSLGGGLTYEQYFGPGTRLTVT.

The CDR3 DNA follows: TGTGCCAGCAGCTTGTTCAGAGGGAGAAATGAGCAGTTCTTC. This codes for CASSLFRGRNEQFF. The chain combines TRBV13 with TRBJ2-1, with D tentatively TRBD2 (5 bases). This CDR3 has 14 amino acids. V gave up 3 bases and J gave up 7 bases, with 13 bases separating them. Germline V gives CDR1 PRHDT, CDR2 FYEKMQ (reference sequence).

This chain connects TRBV6-5 to TRBJ1-5; tentatively, D is TRBD1 (5 bases). The CDR3 consists of 13 residues. V was shortened by 4 bases and J by 4 bases, with 8 bases between the two germline ends. The germline CDR1 and CDR2 sequences are MNHEY and SVGAGI. The CDR3 sequence is CASSSTENQPQHF. In nucleotides, the CDR3 is TGTGCCAGCAGTTCGACAGAGAATCAGCCCCAGCATTTT.

The chain has TRBV6-1 and TRBJ1-2; 8 positions agree with TRBD1. V lost 5 bases, J lost 8 bases, and 13 bases stayed unmatched. Germline CDR1 and CDR2: MNHNS and SASEGT. The CDR3 totals 15 residues. CDR3 bases: TGTGCCAGCAGTTCCCCCCGGGACAGGTTAAAGGGCTACACCTTC. Translation: CASSSPRDRLKGYTF.

This chain uses TRBV27 with TRBJ2-6; D might be TRBD1 (6 bases). Germline CDR1 is MNHEY and CDR2 is SMNVEV (reference sequence). V lost 4 bases and J 0 bases, leaving 16 bases between the germline ends. CDR3 length: 18 amino acids. CDR3 bases: TGTGCCAGCAGTTCCCACAGGGAAGGTTTCTCTGGGGCCAACGTCCTGACTTTC. Translated, it gives CASSSHREGFSGANVLTF.

This clone was seen a single time. This chain joins TRBV5-1 and TRBJ2-5; TRBD2 agrees at 11 bases. The CDR3 extends over 15 amino acids. The germline CDR1 and CDR2 sequences are SGHRS and YFSETQ. The V segment lost 4 bases and the J segment 4 bases; nucleotides outside the gene matches: 6. This CDR3 reads CASSIQTSGVETQYF. The CDR3 DNA is TGCGCCAGCAGCATCCAGACTAGCGGGGTAGAGACCCAGTACTTC.

This sequence joins TRBV6-5 and TRBJ1-3; D remains unclear. V dropped 2 bases and J dropped 0 bases, with 8 bases sitting between them. CDR1 and CDR2 (germline): MNHEY, SVGAGI. CDR3 length: 15 amino acids. The chain's CDR3 is CASSYPPGSGNTIYF. The CDR3 nucleotides are TGTGCCAGCAGTTACCCGCCCGGCTCTGGAAACACCATATATTTT.

The genes are TRBV27 and TRBJ2-2; weak D call: TRBD1 (5 bases). Germline V gene lookup returns CDR1 MNHEY and CDR2 SMNVEV (reference sequence). This CDR3 has 17 amino acids. V lost 5 bases and J lost 6, with 22 bases in between. DNA of the CDR3: TGTGCCAGCAGTCCTAGGCTACCGACCCAGGGTTCCGGGGAGCTGTTTTTT. Translation: CASSPRLPTQGSGELFF.

This chain links TRBV2 with TRBJ1-2; tentatively, D is TRBD1 (5 bases). Trimming removed 6 bases at V and 2 bases at J, with 16 bases between. Germline CDR1 and CDR2: SNHLY and FYNNEI. CDR3 length: 15 residues. CDR3 sequence: CASRSDNRPNYGYTF. In nucleotides, the CDR3 is TGTGCCAGCAGGAGTGATAACAGGCCCAACTATGGCTACACCTTC.

This clone appeared once. The rearrangement joins TRBV18 to TRBJ2-5, with 8 bases that match TRBD2. V trimming: 0 bases; J trimming: 11 bases; junction bases outside the gene matches: 11. CDR1 is KGHSH and CDR2 is LQKENI in the germline V gene. The CDR3 runs 15 residues. The CDR3 reads CASSPPYFPGGAQYF. CDR3 DNA sequence: TGTGCCAGCTCACCACCGTACTTCCCGGGAGGGGCGCAGTACTTC. Supplemented by reference TRBV18 and TRBJ2-5, the full variable domain reads NAGVMQNPRHLVRRRGQEARLRCSPMKGHSHVYWYRQLPEEGLKFMVYLQKENIIDESGMPKERFSAEFPKEGPSILRIQQVVRGDSAAYFCASSPPYFPGGAQYFGPGTRLLVL.

The chain recombines TRBV28 with TRBJ2-1; the match to TRBD1 covers 7 bases. Germline V CDR1 and CDR2: MDHEN, SYDVKM. This CDR3 is 13 amino acids long. V dropped 1 base and J dropped 8; count of bases not matched to a gene: 2. The CDR3 reads CASSLSTGYEQFF. Written as DNA, the CDR3 is TGTGCCAGCAGTTTATCGACAGGGTATGAGCAGTTCTTC.

This sequence joins TRBV7-8 and TRBJ1-1; 10 nucleotides align to TRBD1. CDR1 SGHVS and CDR2 FQNEAQ come from the germline V gene. The CDR3 has 15 residues. Trimming at V came to 1 base and at J to 4 bases, leaving 3 bases not matched to a gene. The CDR3 bases are TGTGCCAGCAGCTTAGGGACAGGGGGAAGCACTGAAGCTTTCTTT. Translated, it gives CASSLGTGGSTEAFF.

This chain links TRBV9 with TRBJ2-1; 8 positions agree with TRBD2. The CDR3 has 16 amino acids. V shed 4 bases and J 2 bases; nucleotides not matched to a gene: 8. CDR1 and CDR2 from the germline V gene are SGDLS and YYNGEE. CDR3 DNA sequence: TGTGCCAGCAGCATACTCCCGGGAGGGACCTACAATGAGCAGTTCTTC. Translated: CASSILPGGTYNEQFF. The entire variable domain, with the rest obtained from reference TRBV9 and TRBJ2-1, is as follows: DSGVTQTPKHLITATGQRVTLRCSPRSGDLSVYWYQQSLDQGLQFLIQYYNGEERAKGNILERFSAQQFPDLHSELNLSSLELGDSALYFCASSILPGGTYNEQFFGPGTRLTVL.

This chain uses TRBV5-5 with TRBJ2-7; 9 bases agree with TRBD1. The CDR3 totals 16 residues. Germline values: CDR1 SGHKS, CDR2 YYEKEE (reference sequence). V trimming: 4 bases; J trimming: 3 bases; junction bases outside the gene matches: 11. The CDR3 DNA reads as TGTGCCAGCAGCGGATTCTTGGACAGGGGCCTCTACGAGCAGTACTTC. This gives the protein CASSGFLDRGLYEQYF.

The genes are TRBV2 and TRBJ1-3, with a tentative D call TRBD1 (5 bases). V was cut by 4 bases and J by 9 bases, with 19 bases left in between. CDR1 SNHLY and CDR2 FYNNEI come from the germline V gene. The CDR3 consists of 15 residues. CDR3 DNA sequence: TGTGCCAGCAGTGTGGTCCCGGGACGGGAGGGCACCATATATTTT. This translates into CASSVVPGREGTIYF. The whole variable domain, filled in from reference TRBV2 and TRBJ1-3, reads EPEVTQTPSHQVTQMGQEVILRCVPISNHLYFYWYRQILGQKVEFLVSFYNNEISEKSEIFDDQFSVERPDGSNFTLKIRSTKLEDSAMYFCASSVVPGREGTIYFGEGSWLTVV.

The V and J genes are TRBV11-2 and TRBJ1-3; D possibly corresponds to TRBD1 (5 bases). The germline gives CDR1 SGHAT, CDR2 FQNNGV. The CDR3 covers 15 residues. Deletions cut 2 bases from V and 2 bases from J, with 10 bases between. CDR3 sequence reads: CASSLQAGPGNTIYF. CDR3 sequence (DNA): TGTGCCAGCAGCTTACAAGCAGGGCCTGGAAACACCATATATTTT.

This chain links TRBV5-1 with TRBJ1-1; tentative D call: TRBD1 (5 bases). Trimming stripped 0 bases from V and 1 base from J, with 10 bases between. The CDR3 extends over 15 amino acids. CDR1 SGHRS and CDR2 YFSETQ come from the germline V gene. CDR3 amino acids: CASSLVAGPNTEAFF. The DNA for the CDR3 is TGCGCCAGCAGCTTGGTGGCAGGGCCGAACACTGAAGCTTTCTTT.

The J gene is TRBJ1-1, the V gene TRBV29-1, with D possibly matching TRBD1 (5 bases). Trimming shortened V by 6 bases and J by 7 bases, and 15 bases separated the two germline ends. Per the germline V gene, CDR1 is SQVTM and CDR2 is ANQGSEA. CDR3 size: 12 residues. The CDR3 DNA reads as TGCAGCGTAAGGGCAGGGTGGTTTGAAGCTTTCTTT. This sequence encodes CSVRAGWFEAFF.

This clone was observed once. V is TRBV14 and J is TRBJ1-1; perhaps TRBD1 as D (5 bases). V lost 4 bases, J lost 3 bases, and 9 bases lay in between. The CDR3 runs 13 residues. The germline V gene has CDR1 SGHDN and CDR2 FVKESK. This CDR3 reads CASSLSRDTEAFF. CDR3 nucleotide sequence: TGTGCCAGCAGCCTAAGCAGGGACACTGAAGCTTTCTTT.

The rearrangement links TRBV27 to TRBJ1-2; D gene unclear. The CDR3 sequence is 15 residues long. Germline values: CDR1 MNHEY, CDR2 SMNVEV (reference sequence). Between the trimmed V and J ends, which lost 6 bases and 6 bases, there was a span of 20 bases. CDR3 protein: CASSRYPVKLDGYTF. CDR3 nucleotide sequence: TGTGCCAGCAGCCGTTACCCCGTTAAGCTGGATGGCTACACCTTC.

This clone was observed a few times. The chain has TRBV18 and TRBJ1-1, with 9 bases that match TRBD1. The CDR3 totals 15 residues. V lost 2 bases to trimming and J lost 5 bases; unmatched junction nucleotides: 6. The germline CDR1 and CDR2 sequences are KGHSH and LQKENI. CDR3 in amino acids: CASSPTGGEITEAFF. CDR3 DNA: TGTGCCAGCTCACCAACAGGGGGCGAGATTACTGAAGCTTTCTTT.

The J gene is TRBJ2-3, the V gene TRBV5-1, with D uncertain. V was clipped by 0 bases and J by 2 bases, with 10 bases between them. This CDR3 has 15 amino acids. Germline CDR1 reads SGHRS; CDR2 reads YFSETQ. Here the CDR3 DNA reads TGCGCCAGCAGCTTGGGTCTAACTGACACAGATACGCAGTATTTT. Translating gives CASSLGLTDTDTQYF.

The chain links TRBV9 to TRBJ2-1; 13 bases align to TRBD2. V dropped 2 bases and J dropped 3; count of bases not matched to a gene: 2. The CDR3 is 16 residues long. Per the germline V gene, CDR1 is SGDLS and CDR2 is YYNGEE. Here the CDR3 DNA reads TGTGCCAGCAGCGTGACTAGCGGGAGGATCTACAATGAGCAGTTCTTC. Encoded protein: CASSVTSGRIYNEQFF.

V and J are TRBV7-2 and TRBJ1-1; 7 nucleotides match TRBD1. V lost 5 bases, J lost 1 base, and 7 bases stayed unmatched. CDR1 is SGHTA, CDR2 FQGNSA, per germline. This CDR3 region has 15 residues. The CDR3 reads CASSLRQGRNTEAFF. The CDR3 DNA reads as TGTGCCAGCAGCCTACGACAGGGAAGGAACACTGAAGCTTTCTTT.

The V and J genes are TRBV3-1 (or the pseudogene TRBV3-2) and TRBJ2-1, with a weak D call TRBD2 (5 bases). The CDR3 length is 15 residues. V was cut by 4 bases and J by 0 bases, with 10 bases left in between. Germline V gene lookup returns CDR1 LGHDT and CDR2 YNNKEL (reference sequence). The CDR3 region has the DNA TGTGCCAGCAGCCCTACAGCGGTCTCCTACAATGAGCAGTTCTTC. This encodes CASSPTAVSYNEQFF.

The V and J genes are TRBV15 and TRBJ1-3; the D gene is possibly TRBD1 (5 bases). The CDR3 runs 15 residues. Between the trimmed V and J ends, which lost 0 bases and 4 bases, there was a span of 10 bases. Germline CDR1 reads LNHNV; CDR2 reads YYDKDF (reference sequence). The CDR3: CATSREQGLGNTIYF. CDR3 sequence (DNA): TGTGCCACCAGCAGAGAGCAGGGATTAGGAAACACCATATATTTT.

The rearrangement joins TRBV2 to TRBJ2-6, with a tentative D call TRBD2 (6 bases). Germline V gives CDR1 SNHLY, CDR2 FYNNEI. The CDR3 loop spans 18 amino acids. V was clipped by 7 bases and J by 2 bases, with 21 bases between them. The DNA for the CDR3 is TGTGCCAGCAACATACCGTGGGGGGAAGTCGCTGGGGCCAACGTCCTGACTTTC. Encoded protein: CASNIPWGEVAGANVLTF.

This chain connects TRBV6-5 to TRBJ2-2, with 9 bases identical to TRBD1. CDR1 MNHEY and CDR2 SVGAGI come from the germline V gene. The CDR3 loop spans 15 amino acids. V was pared by 5 bases and J by 3 bases, with 4 bases of the junction left unmatched. The CDR3 bases are TGTGCCAGCAGTCTACAGGGGGCGGACACCGGGGAGCTGTTTTTT. As protein: CASSLQGADTGELFF.

The V and J genes are TRBV27 and TRBJ2-7; D possibly corresponds to TRBD2 (6 bases). CDR3 length: 14 residues. From germline, CDR1 is MNHEY and CDR2 SMNVEV (reference sequence). V dropped 2 bases and J dropped 3 bases, with 11 bases sitting between them. Here the CDR3 reads CASSLRAGLYEQYF. The CDR3 nucleotides read TGTGCCAGCAGTTTAAGGGCGGGACTCTACGAGCAGTACTTC.

The rearrangement links TRBV4-3 to TRBJ2-7; tentatively, D is TRBD2 (5 bases). Trimming removed 0 bases from V and 6 bases from J, with 9 bases in between. Germline loops: CDR1 LGHNA, CDR2 YSLEER. CDR3 length: 13 amino acids. CDR3 in DNA: TGCGCCAGCAGCCAAGATGAAGGGAGCGAGCAGTACTTC. The encoded protein is CASSQDEGSEQYF.